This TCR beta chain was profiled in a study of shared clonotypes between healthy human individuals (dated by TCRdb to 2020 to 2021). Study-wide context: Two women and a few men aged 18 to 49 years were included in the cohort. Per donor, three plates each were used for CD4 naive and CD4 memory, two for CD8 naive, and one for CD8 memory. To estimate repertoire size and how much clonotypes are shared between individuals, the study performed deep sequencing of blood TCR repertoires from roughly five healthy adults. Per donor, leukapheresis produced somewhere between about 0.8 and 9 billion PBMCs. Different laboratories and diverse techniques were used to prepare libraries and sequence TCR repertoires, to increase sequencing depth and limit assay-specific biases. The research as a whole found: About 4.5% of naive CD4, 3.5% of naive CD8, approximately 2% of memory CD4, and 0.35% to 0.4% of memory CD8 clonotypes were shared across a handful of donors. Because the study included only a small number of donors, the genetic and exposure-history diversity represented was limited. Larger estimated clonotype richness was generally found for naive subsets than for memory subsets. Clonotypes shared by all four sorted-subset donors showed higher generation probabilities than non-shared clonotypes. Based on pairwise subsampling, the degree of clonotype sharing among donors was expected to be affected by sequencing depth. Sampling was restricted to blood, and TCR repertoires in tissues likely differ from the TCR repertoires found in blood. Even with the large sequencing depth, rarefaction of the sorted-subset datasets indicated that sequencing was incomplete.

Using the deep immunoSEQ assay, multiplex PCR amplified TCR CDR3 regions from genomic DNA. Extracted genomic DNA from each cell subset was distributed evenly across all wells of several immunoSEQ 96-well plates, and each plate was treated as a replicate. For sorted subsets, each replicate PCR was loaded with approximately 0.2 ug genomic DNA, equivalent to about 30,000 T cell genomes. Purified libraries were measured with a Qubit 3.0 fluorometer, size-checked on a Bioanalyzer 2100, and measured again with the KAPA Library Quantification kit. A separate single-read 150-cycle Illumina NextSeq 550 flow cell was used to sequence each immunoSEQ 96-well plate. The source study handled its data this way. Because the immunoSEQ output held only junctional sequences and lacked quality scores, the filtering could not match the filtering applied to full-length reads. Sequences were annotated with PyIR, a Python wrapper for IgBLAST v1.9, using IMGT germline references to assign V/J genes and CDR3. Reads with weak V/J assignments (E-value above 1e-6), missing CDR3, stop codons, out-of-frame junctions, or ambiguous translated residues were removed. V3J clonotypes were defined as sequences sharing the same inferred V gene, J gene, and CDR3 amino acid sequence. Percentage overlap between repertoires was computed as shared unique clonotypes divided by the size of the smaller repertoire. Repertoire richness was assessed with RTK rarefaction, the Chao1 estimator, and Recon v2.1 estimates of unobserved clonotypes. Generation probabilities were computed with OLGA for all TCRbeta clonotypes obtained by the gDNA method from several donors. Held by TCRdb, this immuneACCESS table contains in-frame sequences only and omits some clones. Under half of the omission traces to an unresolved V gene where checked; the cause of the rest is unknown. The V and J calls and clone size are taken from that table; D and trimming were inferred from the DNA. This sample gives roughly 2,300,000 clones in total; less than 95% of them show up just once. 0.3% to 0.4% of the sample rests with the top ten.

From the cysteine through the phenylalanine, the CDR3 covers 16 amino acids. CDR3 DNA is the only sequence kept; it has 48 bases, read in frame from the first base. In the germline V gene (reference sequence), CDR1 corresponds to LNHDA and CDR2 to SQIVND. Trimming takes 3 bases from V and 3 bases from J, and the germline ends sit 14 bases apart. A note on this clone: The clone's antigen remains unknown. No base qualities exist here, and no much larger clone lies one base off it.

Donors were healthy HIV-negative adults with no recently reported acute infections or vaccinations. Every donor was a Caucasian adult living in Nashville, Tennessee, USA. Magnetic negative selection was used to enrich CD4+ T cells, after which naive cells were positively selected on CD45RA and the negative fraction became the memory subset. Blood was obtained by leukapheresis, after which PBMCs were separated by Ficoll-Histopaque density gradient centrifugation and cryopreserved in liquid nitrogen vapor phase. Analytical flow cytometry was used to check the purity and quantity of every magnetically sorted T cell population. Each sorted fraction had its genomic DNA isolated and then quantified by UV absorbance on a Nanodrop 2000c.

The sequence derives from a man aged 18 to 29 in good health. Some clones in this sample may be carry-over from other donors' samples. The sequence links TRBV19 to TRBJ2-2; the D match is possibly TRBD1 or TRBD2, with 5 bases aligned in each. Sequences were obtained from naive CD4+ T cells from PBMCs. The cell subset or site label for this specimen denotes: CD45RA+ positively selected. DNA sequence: TGTGCCAGTAGTATCCTCCCGGGGCGGGACACCGGGGAGCTGTTTTTT. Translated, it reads CASSILPGRDTGELFF.